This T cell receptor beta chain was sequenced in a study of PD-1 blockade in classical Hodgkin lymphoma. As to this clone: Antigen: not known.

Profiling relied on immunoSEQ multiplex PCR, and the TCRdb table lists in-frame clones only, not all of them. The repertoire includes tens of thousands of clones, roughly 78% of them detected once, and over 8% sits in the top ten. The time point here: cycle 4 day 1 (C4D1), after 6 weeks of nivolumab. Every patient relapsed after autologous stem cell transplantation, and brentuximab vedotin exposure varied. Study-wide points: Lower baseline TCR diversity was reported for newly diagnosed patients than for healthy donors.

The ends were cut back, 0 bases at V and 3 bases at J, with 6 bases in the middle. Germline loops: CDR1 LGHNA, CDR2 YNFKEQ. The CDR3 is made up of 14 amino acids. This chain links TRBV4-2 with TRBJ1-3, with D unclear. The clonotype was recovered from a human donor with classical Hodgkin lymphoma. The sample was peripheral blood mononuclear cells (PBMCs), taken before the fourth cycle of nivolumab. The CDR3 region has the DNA TGTGCCAGCAGCCAAGAACGGATTGGAAACACCATATATTTT. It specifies CASSQERIGNTIYF.